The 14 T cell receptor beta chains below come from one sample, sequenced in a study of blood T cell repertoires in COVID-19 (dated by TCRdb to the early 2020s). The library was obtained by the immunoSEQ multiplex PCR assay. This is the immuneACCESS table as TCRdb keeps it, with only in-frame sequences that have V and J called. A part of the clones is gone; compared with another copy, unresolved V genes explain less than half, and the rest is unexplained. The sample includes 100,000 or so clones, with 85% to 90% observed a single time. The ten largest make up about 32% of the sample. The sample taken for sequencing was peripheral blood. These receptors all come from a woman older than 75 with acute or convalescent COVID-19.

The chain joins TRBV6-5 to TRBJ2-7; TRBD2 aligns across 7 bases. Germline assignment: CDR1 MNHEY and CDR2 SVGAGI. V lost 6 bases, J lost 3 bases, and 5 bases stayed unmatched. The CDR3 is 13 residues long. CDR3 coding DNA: TGTGCCAGCAGAGCCTGGGGGGGCTACGAGCAGTACTTC. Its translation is CASRAWGGYEQYF.

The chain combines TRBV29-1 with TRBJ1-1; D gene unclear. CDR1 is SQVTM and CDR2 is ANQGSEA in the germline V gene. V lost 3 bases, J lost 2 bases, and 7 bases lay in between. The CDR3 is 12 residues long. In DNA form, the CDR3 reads TGCAGCGTTGATCTCGGTAACACTGAAGCTTTCTTT. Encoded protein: CSVDLGNTEAFF.

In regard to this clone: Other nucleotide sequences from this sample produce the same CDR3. The CDR3 nucleotides read TGCGCCAGCAGCTTGGGACAGGGCCCCACTGAAGCTTTCTTT. It codes for CASSLGQGPTEAFF. This chain links TRBV5-1 with TRBJ1-1; 7 nucleotides align to TRBD1. Germline lookup yields CDR1 SGHRS and CDR2 YFSETQ. With V trimmed by 0 bases and J by 4 bases, 3 bases remained unmatched. The CDR3 is 14 residues long.

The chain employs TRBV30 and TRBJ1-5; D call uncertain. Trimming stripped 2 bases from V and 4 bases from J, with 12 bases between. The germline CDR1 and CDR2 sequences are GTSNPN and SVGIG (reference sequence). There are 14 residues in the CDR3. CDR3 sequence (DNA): TGTGCCTGGAGTCGGCGGGCCCCTAATCAGCCCCAGCATTTT. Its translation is CAWSRRAPNQPQHF.

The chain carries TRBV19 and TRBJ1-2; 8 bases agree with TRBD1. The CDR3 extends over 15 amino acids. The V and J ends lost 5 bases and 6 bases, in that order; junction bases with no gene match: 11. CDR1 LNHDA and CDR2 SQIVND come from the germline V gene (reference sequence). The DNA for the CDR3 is TGTGCCAGTAGTGACAGGGGCGCTGGGGTCGATGGCTACACCTTC. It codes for CASSDRGAGVDGYTF.

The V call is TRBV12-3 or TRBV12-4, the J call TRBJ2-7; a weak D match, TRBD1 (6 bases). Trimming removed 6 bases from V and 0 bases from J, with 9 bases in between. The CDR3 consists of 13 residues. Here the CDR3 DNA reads TGTGCCAGCAGACAGGGAAACTCCTACGAGCAGTACTTC. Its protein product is CASRQGNSYEQYF.

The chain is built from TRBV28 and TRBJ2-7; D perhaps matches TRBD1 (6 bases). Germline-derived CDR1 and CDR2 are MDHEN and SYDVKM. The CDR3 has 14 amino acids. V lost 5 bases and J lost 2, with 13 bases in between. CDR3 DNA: TGTGCCAGCAGTGCAACAGGGTTCGCCTACGAGCAGTACTTC. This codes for CASSATGFAYEQYF.

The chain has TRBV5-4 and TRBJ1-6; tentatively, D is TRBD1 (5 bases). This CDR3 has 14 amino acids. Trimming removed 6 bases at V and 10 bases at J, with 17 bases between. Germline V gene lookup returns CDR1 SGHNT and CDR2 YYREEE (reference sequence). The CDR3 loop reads CASTQDRGYSPLHF. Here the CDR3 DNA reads TGTGCCAGCACCCAAGACCGGGGGTACTCACCCCTCCACTTT.

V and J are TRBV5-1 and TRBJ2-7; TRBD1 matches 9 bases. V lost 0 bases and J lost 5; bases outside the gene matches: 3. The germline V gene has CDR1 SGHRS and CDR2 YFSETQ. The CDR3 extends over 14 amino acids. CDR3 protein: CASSLDRGRNEQYF. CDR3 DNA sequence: TGCGCCAGCAGCTTGGACAGGGGGCGTAACGAGCAGTACTTC.

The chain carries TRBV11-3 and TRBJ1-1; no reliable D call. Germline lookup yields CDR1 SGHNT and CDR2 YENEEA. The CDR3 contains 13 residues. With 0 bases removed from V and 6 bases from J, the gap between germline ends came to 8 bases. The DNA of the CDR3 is TGTGCCAGCAGCTTAGATCGGTTTTCTGAAGCTTTCTTT. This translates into CASSLDRFSEAFF.

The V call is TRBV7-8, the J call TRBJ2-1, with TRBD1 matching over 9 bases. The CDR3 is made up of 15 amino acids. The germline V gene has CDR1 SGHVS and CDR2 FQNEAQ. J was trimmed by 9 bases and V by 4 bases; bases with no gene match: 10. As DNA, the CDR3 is TGTGCCAGCAGCTATTCAGGACAGGGGCTCAGTGAGCAGTTCTTC. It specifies CASSYSGQGLSEQFF.

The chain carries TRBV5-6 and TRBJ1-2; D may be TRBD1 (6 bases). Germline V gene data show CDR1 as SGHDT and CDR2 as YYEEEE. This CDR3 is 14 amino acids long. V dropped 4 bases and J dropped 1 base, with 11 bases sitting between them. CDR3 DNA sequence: TGTGCCAGCAGCCGACAGGAAATTAACTATGGCTACACCTTC. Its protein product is CASSRQEINYGYTF.

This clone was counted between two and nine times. CDR3 bases: TGTGCCAGCAGCTTGGCTAGCGGGGGGCCGTCTGGGCAGTACTTC. This gives the protein CASSLASGGPSGQYF. This chain links TRBV5-4 with TRBJ2-7; 11 nucleotides align to TRBD2. V shed 0 bases, J shed 9 bases, and the junction held 8 bases outside the gene matches. This CDR3 has 15 residues. Germline lookup yields CDR1 SGHNT and CDR2 YYREEE (reference sequence).

CDR3 in amino acids: CASSQDRGLTEAFF. DNA for the CDR3: TGTGCCAGCAGCCAAGACAGGGGGCTTACTGAAGCTTTCTTT. The gene calls are TRBV6-6 and TRBJ1-1; 10 bases are a match to TRBD1. The CDR3 loop spans 14 amino acids. Germline assignment: CDR1 MNHNY and CDR2 SVGAGI (reference sequence). Trimming cost V 6 bases and J 5 bases; bases outside gene matches: 6.